This T cell receptor (beta chain) derives from a study of human T cells and chemical hapten exposure. TCRdb reanalysed the RACE reads using MiXCR and keeps one entry per CDR3 protein. This table has about 120,000 distinct CDR3 sequences, approximately 15% appearing once. The time point was: pre-sensitization, week 0. The treatment is: therapeutic diphenylcyclopropenone sensitization with weekly scalp DPC. The length of the CDR3 is 15 residues. V was clipped by 1 base and J by 8 bases, with 16 bases between them. CDR1 is SEHNR and CDR2 is FQNEAQ in the germline V gene (reference sequence). This specimen consisted of whole blood, obtained in connection with sensitization to the hapten diphenylcyclopropenone (DPC). The rearrangement uses TRBV7-9 and TRBJ2-3, with D possibly matching TRBD2 (5 bases). The receptor's source is a woman aged 18-35 years with alopecia areata. Some clones in this sample may be carry-over from other donors' samples. CDR3 DNA sequence: TGTGCCAGCAGCTTAGAGCGGACGGAGATACGTACGCAGTATTTT. The encoded protein is CASSLERTEIRTQYF.